Listed here are 20 T cell receptor beta chains from one sample, sequenced in a study of Ad26.COV2.S vaccination and SARS-CoV-2 variants. Sequencing used immunoSEQ multiplex PCR; TCRdb keeps in-frame clones, though not all of them. The profile shows about 680,000 clones, roughly 90% of them singletons. Treatment indicated: around 19 received Ad26.COV2.S at low or high dose, single or two shots; about five received placebo; per-sample allocation not given. Day 63 following the first vaccine or placebo injection was when the samples were taken. The sequencing used peripheral blood, collected in a trial of Ad26.COV2.S vaccine versus placebo. The receptors were sampled from a person between 18 and 65 years old who received the Ad26.COV2.S COVID-19 vaccine or a placebo.

The genes are TRBV6-5 and TRBJ2-1; TRBD2 matches 11 bases. The J segment lost 4 bases and the V segment lost 10 bases, leaving 6 bases of the junction unmatched. The germline gives CDR1 MNHEY, CDR2 SVGAGI. The CDR3 length is 14 residues. The CDR3, as DNA: TGTGCCACCCGGACTAGCGGGTTTTACAATGAGCAGTTCTTC. This gives the protein CATRTSGFYNEQFF.

V gene TRBV15 combines with J gene TRBJ1-1; D is uncertain. Germline CDR1 and CDR2: LNHNV and YYDKDF (reference sequence). The V end was cut by 2 bases, the J end by 1 base, with 11 bases between. The CDR3 loop spans 15 amino acids. The CDR3: CATSRNGRPNTEAFF. DNA for the CDR3: TGTGCCACCAGCAGAAATGGGCGGCCGAACACTGAAGCTTTCTTT.

This clone was seen once. The chain couples TRBV19 to TRBJ2-3, with TRBD2 as a possible D gene (5 bases). Trimming removed 3 bases at V and 2 bases at J, with 12 bases between. From germline, CDR1 is LNHDA and CDR2 SQIVND (reference sequence). There are 15 residues in the CDR3. DNA of the CDR3: TGTGCCAGTAGTATGAGGGCAGAATTCACAGATACGCAGTATTTT. Translating gives CASSMRAEFTDTQYF. The entire variable domain, with the rest obtained from reference TRBV19 and TRBJ2-3, is as follows: DGGITQSPKYLFRKEGQNVTLSCEQNLNHDAMYWYRQDPGQGLRLIYYSQIVNDFQKGDIAEGYSVSREKKESFPLTVTSAQKNPTAFYLCASSMRAEFTDTQYFGPGTRLTVL.

About this clone: The junction does not match germline at one end; this may be a read error. The chain couples TRBV6-5 to TRBJ1-1, with D possibly being TRBD1 (5 bases). CDR3 size: 12 residues. From germline, CDR1 is MNHEY and CDR2 SVGAGI. CDR3 residues: CACSRANTEAFF. CDR3 DNA: TGTGCCTGCAGCAGGGCCAACACTGAAGCTTTCTTT.

The CDR3 reads CAWVSNRDTDTQYF. In nucleotides, the CDR3 is TGTGCCTGGGTCAGTAACAGGGACACAGATACGCAGTATTTT. V and J are TRBV30 and TRBJ2-3, with a tentative D call TRBD1 (6 bases). The germline V and J ends were trimmed by 5 bases and 2 bases, with 14 bases remaining between them. The CDR3 loop spans 14 amino acids. CDR1 GTSNPN and CDR2 SVGIG come from the germline V gene (reference sequence).

The CDR3 DNA reads as TGTGCCAGCAGTTTATCCCCTGATCAGCCCCAGCATTTT. Protein: CASSLSPDQPQHF. The V and J genes are TRBV27 and TRBJ1-5; D gene unclear. Deletions cut 0 bases from V and 5 bases from J, with 5 bases between. Germline V lookup: CDR1 MNHEY, CDR2 SMNVEV (reference sequence). The CDR3 runs to 13 residues.

This sequence joins TRBV7-9 and TRBJ2-3; 12 bases match TRBD2. Germline assignment: CDR1 SEHNR and CDR2 FQNEAQ (reference sequence). After removal of 7 bases from V and 4 bases from J, the junction contained 6 bases not matched to a gene. This CDR3 is 15 amino acids long. The CDR3 DNA reads as TGTGCCAGCACCGGACTAGCGGGGAGCGCAGATACGCAGTATTTT. Translated: CASTGLAGSADTQYF.

Worth noting for this clone: The same CDR3 can be traced to other DNA sequences in this sample. V is TRBV11-2 and J is TRBJ2-2; 7 positions match TRBD2. The germline V gene encodes CDR1 SGHAT and CDR2 FQNNGV. The CDR3 totals 13 residues. V trimming: 4 bases; J trimming: 6 bases; junction bases outside the gene matches: 2. Here the CDR3 DNA reads TGTGCCAGCAGCTGGGGGGGTGCCGGGGAGCTGTTTTTT. This sequence encodes CASSWGGAGELFF.

This chain links TRBV12-5 with TRBJ2-2, with 7 bases fitting TRBD1. Trimming removed 3 bases from V and 2 bases from J; junction bases left unmatched: 3. Germline V gene data show CDR1 as LGHNT and CDR2 as FRNRAP. This CDR3 comprises 15 residues. The CDR3 nucleotides read TGTGCTAGTGGTTTAGGGACAGTCAACACCGGGGAGCTGTTTTTT. It encodes CASGLGTVNTGELFF.

The V gene is TRBV7-9, the J gene TRBJ2-2, with D maybe TRBD2 (7 bases). The CDR3 length is 16 residues. Germline V CDR1 and CDR2: SEHNR, FQNEAQ (reference sequence). Trimming took 8 bases from V and 2 from J, leaving 18 bases between them. CDR3 loop: CASPGRGQLNTGELFF. In DNA form, the CDR3 reads TGTGCCAGCCCGGGGCGGGGGCAGCTTAACACCGGGGAGCTGTTTTTT.

This chain joins TRBV3-1 (or the pseudogene TRBV3-2) and TRBJ2-5; D is undetermined. The CDR3 has 14 residues. V lost 3 bases and J 1 base, leaving 9 bases between the germline ends. Germline V CDR1 and CDR2: LGHDT, YNNKEL (reference sequence). CDR3 sequence reads: CASSHNTGQETQYF. The CDR3 coding sequence is TGTGCCAGCAGCCACAACACCGGCCAAGAGACCCAGTACTTC.

This clone was observed a single time. The genes are TRBV27 and TRBJ2-2; 7 bases are shared with TRBD2. Germline V CDR1 and CDR2: MNHEY, SMNVEV (reference sequence). The CDR3 sequence is 15 residues long. V was clipped by 3 bases and J by 5 bases; unmatched bases: 6. The CDR3: CASSLDQRETGELFF. CDR3 coding DNA: TGTGCCAGCAGTTTGGACCAGCGGGAAACCGGGGAGCTGTTTTTT.

Points on this clone: The sample contains more than one DNA sequence encoding this CDR3. The rearrangement uses TRBV7-9 and TRBJ1-1, with D perhaps TRBD1 (5 bases). Germline CDR1 SEHNR, CDR2 FQNEAQ (reference sequence). The germline V and J ends were trimmed by 3 bases and 1 base, with 6 bases remaining between them. The CDR3 is 13 residues long. Here the CDR3 DNA reads TGTGCCAGCAGCTTTCAGGGGAACACTGAAGCTTTCTTT. Its translation is CASSFQGNTEAFF.

J is TRBJ1-6 and V is TRBV6-5; 9 nucleotides line up with TRBD1. This CDR3 region has 15 residues. The trim removed 2 bases at V and 7 bases at J, leaving 3 bases unmatched. Germline V gives CDR1 MNHEY, CDR2 SVGAGI. Here the CDR3 reads CASSYTGTGNSPLHF. The CDR3 coding sequence is TGTGCCAGCAGTTACACCGGGACAGGGAATTCACCCCTCCACTTT.

The chain joins TRBV9 to TRBJ2-2; no reliable D call. Germline V gene sequence: CDR1 SGDLS, CDR2 YYNGEE. The germline V and J ends were trimmed by 4 bases and 1 base, with 5 bases remaining between them. CDR3 length: 13 residues. The CDR3 is CASSSLNTGELFF. The DNA for the CDR3 is TGTGCCAGCAGCTCCCTGAACACCGGGGAGCTGTTTTTT.

The rearrangement joins TRBV3-1 (or the pseudogene TRBV3-2) to TRBJ2-7, with 14 bases lining up with TRBD2. The CDR3 runs to 16 residues. Trimming took 3 bases from V and 7 from J; bases not matched to a gene: 8. Germline loops: CDR1 LGHDT, CDR2 YNNKEL (reference sequence). In DNA, the CDR3 is TGTGCCAGCAGCCATTTCGGGACTAGCGGGAGTCGAGAGCAGTACTTC. This sequence encodes CASSHFGTSGSREQYF.

This sequence joins TRBV25-1 and TRBJ2-7; 7 nucleotides align to TRBD1. The CDR3 is 12 residues long. In germline, CDR1 is MGHDK, CDR2 SYGVNS. V shed 5 bases, J shed 6 bases, and the junction held 4 bases outside the gene matches. The CDR3 loop is CASSTTGVEQYF. DNA for the CDR3: TGTGCCAGCAGTACTACAGGGGTCGAGCAGTACTTC.

This chain joins TRBV5-1 and TRBJ2-7, with a tentative D call TRBD1 (6 bases). V lost 2 bases and J lost 4, with 16 bases in between. Germline V CDR1 and CDR2: SGHRS, YFSETQ. This CDR3 is 15 amino acids long. The CDR3 DNA follows: TGCGCCAGCAGCTTACAGGGCGGTCCCGCTTACGAGCAGTACTTC. Translating it yields CASSLQGGPAYEQYF.

The chain employs TRBV10-3 and TRBJ1-2; 7 nucleotides match TRBD1. The J segment lost 7 bases and the V segment lost 5 bases, leaving 7 bases of the junction unmatched. The CDR3 length is 13 residues. Germline CDR1 ENHRY, CDR2 SYGVKD. This CDR3 is CAISPARGPGYTF. In nucleotides, the CDR3 is TGTGCCATCAGTCCTGCGAGGGGGCCTGGCTACACCTTC.

This clone was observed many times. The sample carries other DNA sequences with the same CDR3. The chain has TRBV6-5 and TRBJ2-7, with a possible D match to TRBD1 (5 bases). The germline CDR1 and CDR2 sequences are MNHEY and SVGAGI. The CDR3 runs 13 residues. V was shortened by 0 bases and J by 4 bases, with 7 bases between the two germline ends. CDR3 coding DNA: TGTGCCAGCAGTTACTCTGGGGCATACGAGCAGTACTTC. This sequence encodes CASSYSGAYEQYF.